This TCR beta chain was retrieved from a study of blood T cell repertoires in COVID-19. Profiled with immunoSEQ multiplex PCR; TCRdb holds only in-frame clones, not every one. Here the sample spans 70,000 to 85,000 clones, around 80% being singletons. Deletions cut 1 base from V and 8 bases from J, with 20 bases between. The CDR3 contains 16 residues. Per the germline V gene, CDR1 is MNHEY and CDR2 is SMNVEV (reference sequence). Sequenced: peripheral blood. The chain links TRBV27 to TRBJ1-2; D is uncertain. The TCR sequence derives from a human donor in a cohort sampled during active COVID-19. This CDR3 reads CASSLWAHTEGRGYTF. The CDR3 bases are TGTGCCAGCAGTTTATGGGCCCACACCGAGGGTCGGGGCTACACCTTC.